The 9 T cell receptor beta chains in this list originate from one sample, sequenced in a study of tumor-infiltrating lymphocytes in primary liver carcinoma. With around 520 ng total RNA as template and a constant-region primer, TCR beta cDNA was made. Three nested multiplex PCR rounds of slightly modified ARM-PCR generated TCR beta libraries. With TRBV1-TRBV30 forward primers and a C-beta reverse primer, the first two PCR rounds were run for about 10 cycles each. TCRdb re-analysed the multiplex PCR reads in MiXCR, keeping a single row per CDR3 protein. The sample yields fewer than 50,000 distinct CDR3 sequences, roughly 77% seen once. Investigators took RNA and DNA out together from 20-30 mg of unsorted bulk tissue. The sequenced sample was tumor-adjacent normal liver tissue. The receptors here all came from a woman aged 25 to 39 with primary liver carcinoma and hepatitis B virus infection.

This clonotype was seen once. The gene calls are TRBV6-5 and TRBJ1-2; D gene ambiguous. The CDR3 runs 16 residues. Germline loops: CDR1 MNHEY, CDR2 SVGAGI. V was trimmed by 6 bases and J by 4 bases, leaving 21 bases between them. The CDR3 loop is CASRYREPGLGYGYTF. CDR3 nucleotide sequence: TGTGCCAGCAGATACCGAGAACCTGGTCTGGGCTATGGCTACACCTTC.

With regard to this clonotype: Sequence at one end of the junction differs from germline and may be a read error. V and J are TRBV14 and TRBJ1-1; D might be TRBD1 (6 bases). The CDR3 runs 14 residues. Germline lookup yields CDR1 SGHDN and CDR2 FVKESK. Here the CDR3 DNA reads TGTGCCAACAGCCAGGGGCACAGAGTCACTGAAGCTTTCTTT. Translating it yields CANSQGHRVTEAFF.

V usage is TRBV19 and J usage is TRBJ2-3; possibly TRBD1 or TRBD2 for D (5 bases each). Per the germline V gene, CDR1 is LNHDA and CDR2 is SQIVND (reference sequence). V shed 9 bases and J shed 5 bases, with 18 bases lying between them. This CDR3 comprises 14 residues. This CDR3 reads CASSGPTALDTQYF. The CDR3 nucleotides read TGTGCCAGCTCGGGACCCACGGCGTTAGATACGCAGTATTTT.

Turning to this clonotype: The conserved final phenylalanine or tryptophan is absent from the CDR3, which likely points to a read error. The chain employs TRBV29-1 and TRBJ2-7, with 8 bases lining up with TRBD1. Germline-derived CDR1 and CDR2 are SQVTM and ANQGSEA. The CDR3 spans 14 residues. V was pared by 8 bases and J by 4 bases, with 13 bases of the junction left unmatched. CDR3 coding DNA: TGCAGCACCGCCCCGGGACAGGACCTGTACGAGCAGTACTCC. The encoded protein is CSTAPGQDLYEQYS.

With regard to this clonotype: A read error is likely, as this CDR3 ends without the conserved phenylalanine or tryptophan. The V call is TRBV7-9, the J call TRBJ2-2; D not certain. The CDR3 sequence is 13 residues long. CDR1 SEHNR and CDR2 FQNEAQ come from the germline V gene (reference sequence). V was pared by 7 bases and J by 4 bases, with 10 bases between. Here the CDR3 reads CASIHRSTGELFV. As DNA, the CDR3 is TGTGCCAGCATCCATAGATCCACCGGGGAGCTGTTTGTT.

In the case of this clonotype: At one of its ends the junction is not consistent with the germline gene, which may arise from a read error. The rearrangement joins TRBV5-6 to TRBJ2-6, with TRBD1 as a possible D gene (6 bases). Per the germline V gene, CDR1 is SGHDT and CDR2 is YYEEEE. The CDR3 loop spans 17 amino acids. The CDR3 region is CARSQDSSFYGANILTF. CDR3 bases: TGTGCCAGAAGCCAGGACAGCAGCTTCTATGGGGCCAACATCCTGACTTTC.

As for this clonotype: The conserved phenylalanine or tryptophan normally closing the CDR3 is absent here, so this likely arose from a read error. The V call is TRBV4-3, the J call TRBJ1-1; tentatively, D is TRBD1 (6 bases). The length of the CDR3 is 16 residues. Germline-derived CDR1 and CDR2 are LGHNA and YSLEER. The CDR3 coding sequence is TGCGCCAGCAGCCAAGGGCTACAGGGAATGAACGCTGAAGCTTTCTTA. This codes for CASSQGLQGMNAEAFL.

Points on this clonotype: One end of the junction is discordant with germline, which a read error may explain. The chain has TRBV10-3 and TRBJ1-6, with D unclear. CDR1 is ENHRY and CDR2 is SYGVKD in the germline V gene. The CDR3 totals 14 residues. In DNA form, the CDR3 reads TGTGCCATAACCCGAACGCCCGATAATCCACCCCTCCACTTT. The encoded protein is CAITRTPDNPPLHF.

The chain couples TRBV11-1 to TRBJ2-4, with 13 bases lining up with TRBD2. Trimming removed 3 bases from V and 11 bases from J; junction bases left unmatched: 13. CDR1 and CDR2 (germline): SGHAT, FQDESV (reference sequence). The CDR3 sequence is 17 residues long. In DNA form, the CDR3 reads TGTGCCAGCAGCTTTCCCGGGACTAGCGGGACCAAAAGCGTTCAGTACTTC. Translation gives CASSFPGTSGTKSVQYF.